Shown below are 25 T cell receptor beta chains from a single sample sequenced in a study of blood T cell repertoires in COVID-19. Produced via immunoSEQ multiplex PCR; TCRdb's table is partial and in-frame only. Of approximately 110,000 clones detected, roughly 69% appear once; the ten largest clones hold roughly 6%. What was sequenced was peripheral blood. The receptors come from an elderly man with acute or convalescent COVID-19.

The chain carries TRBV5-5 and TRBJ2-5; D unclear. The CDR3 spans 15 residues. Germline assignment: CDR1 SGHKS and CDR2 YYEKEE (reference sequence). Deletions cut 1 base from V and 5 bases from J, with 15 bases between. The CDR3, as DNA: TGTGCCAGCAGCTTGAGCTGGGCCCCCCGGGAGACCCAGTACTTC. Translating gives CASSLSWAPRETQYF.

The gene calls are TRBV11-3 and TRBJ2-1; 12 positions agree with TRBD2. Germline lookup yields CDR1 SGHNT and CDR2 YENEEA. V trimming: 5 bases; J trimming: 0 bases; junction bases outside the gene matches: 11. The CDR3 contains 19 residues. CDR3 coding DNA: TGTGCCAGCAGCCCCGGCTGGACTAGCGGGACAAGCTCCTACAATGAGCAGTTCTTC. It yields the protein CASSPGWTSGTSSYNEQFF.

This clone was seen just once. This chain connects TRBV11-2 to TRBJ1-2, with no clear D. Germline values: CDR1 SGHAT, CDR2 FQNNGV. V gave up 1 base and J gave up 3 bases, with 6 bases separating them. This CDR3 has 13 amino acids. The CDR3 loop is CASSLASYYGYTF. The CDR3 nucleotides are TGTGCCAGCAGCTTAGCCAGTTACTATGGCTACACCTTC.

This chain links TRBV7-2 with TRBJ1-5, with D tentatively TRBD1 (6 bases). Germline CDR1 and CDR2: SGHTA and FQGNSA. Deletions cut 1 base from V and 5 bases from J, with 6 bases between. CDR3 size: 13 residues. The CDR3 is CASSLDRDQPQHF. CDR3 bases: TGTGCCAGCAGCTTAGACAGGGATCAGCCCCAGCATTTT.

This chain links TRBV29-1 with TRBJ2-5; 12 nucleotides agree with TRBD1. The CDR3 sequence is 15 residues long. With 7 bases clipped from V and 5 bases from J, the junction kept 11 bases outside the gene matches. From germline, CDR1 is SQVTM and CDR2 ANQGSEA. For the CDR3, the DNA is TGCAGCGCTGCCGCCGGGACAGGGGGCCTGGAGACCCAGTACTTC. This translates into CSAAAGTGGLETQYF.

V and J are TRBV3-1 (or the pseudogene TRBV3-2) and TRBJ2-7; D may be TRBD1 (6 bases). The CDR3 runs 18 residues. Between the trimmed V and J ends, which lost 4 bases and 2 bases, there was a span of 24 bases. Germline V CDR1 and CDR2: LGHDT, YNNKEL (reference sequence). The CDR3 nucleotides read TGTGCCAGCAGCCTCTCGAACGCCGGACAGCCGGACCCCTACGAGCAGTACTTC. Residues: CASSLSNAGQPDPYEQYF.

V is TRBV6-5 and J is TRBJ1-1; D unclear. This CDR3 has 13 residues. V was cut by 7 bases and J by 0 bases, with 9 bases left in between. Germline CDR1 is MNHEY and CDR2 is SVGAGI. Here the CDR3 reads CASTTGMNTEAFF. CDR3 sequence (DNA): TGTGCCAGCACCACGGGAATGAACACTGAAGCTTTCTTT.

The V call is TRBV18, the J call TRBJ1-5; the D is unclear. The germline V gene has CDR1 KGHSH and CDR2 LQKENI. V lost 6 bases and J lost 0, with 9 bases in between. There are 14 residues in the CDR3. The DNA of the CDR3 is TGTGCCAGCTCTCAGGCCCCTAGCAATCAGCCCCAGCATTTT. Its translation is CASSQAPSNQPQHF.

The chain joins TRBV19 to TRBJ1-2; D is unclear. This CDR3 region has 14 residues. V dropped 5 bases and J dropped 6 bases, with 16 bases sitting between them. Germline V CDR1 and CDR2: LNHDA, SQIVND (reference sequence). This CDR3 is CASSEAVAIDGYTF. CDR3 nucleotides: TGTGCCAGTAGTGAGGCTGTCGCCATAGATGGCTACACCTTC.

The chain is built from TRBV4-3 and TRBJ1-1, with D possibly TRBD1 on 6 matching bases. The CDR3 is 16 amino acids. Germline V gene sequence: CDR1 LGHNA, CDR2 YSLEER. Trimming removed 0 bases from V and 0 bases from J, with 11 bases in between. CDR3 amino acids: CASSQDTGWVNTEAFF. As DNA, the CDR3 is TGCGCCAGCAGCCAAGATACAGGGTGGGTGAACACTGAAGCTTTCTTT.

CDR3 protein: CASSLVGTSDYEQYF. CDR3 coding DNA: TGTGCCAGCAGCTTAGTCGGGACTAGCGACTACGAGCAGTACTTC. The chain links TRBV7-2 to TRBJ2-7; 10 nucleotides match TRBD2. CDR1 and CDR2 (germline): SGHTA, FQGNSA. The CDR3 is 15 amino acids. V shed 1 base and J 3 bases; nucleotides not matched to a gene: 3.

Only a few counts were recorded for this clone. The V and J genes are TRBV6-5 and TRBJ1-2, with 10 bases lining up with TRBD1. There are 15 residues in the CDR3. V lost 0 bases, J lost 7 bases, and 5 bases stayed unmatched. The germline V gene has CDR1 MNHEY and CDR2 SVGAGI. In DNA form, the CDR3 reads TGTGCCAGCAGTTACTCGGGACAGGGGAGGGGTGGCTACACCTTC. This codes for CASSYSGQGRGGYTF.

The chain is built from TRBV11-2 and TRBJ2-7; 12 bases fit TRBD2. In germline, CDR1 is SGHAT, CDR2 FQNNGV. The J segment lost 5 bases and the V segment lost 5 bases, leaving 4 bases of the junction unmatched. CDR3 length: 14 residues. The CDR3 bases are TGTGCCAGCAGCACTACTAGCGGGAGGAACGAGCAGTACTTC. It codes for CASSTTSGRNEQYF.

The chain carries TRBV27 and TRBJ2-2, with TRBD2 identical over 7 bases. The V gene's germline CDR1 is MNHEY and CDR2 SMNVEV (reference sequence). This CDR3 has 16 amino acids. V was clipped by 4 bases and J by 5 bases; unmatched bases: 10. The CDR3 DNA follows: TGTGCCAGCAGTTCCCTCGGGGGGTCTGAAACCGGGGAGCTGTTTTTT. Its translation is CASSSLGGSETGELFF.

The chain recombines TRBV7-2 with TRBJ2-7; 8 bases map to TRBD1. This CDR3 comprises 15 residues. Germline loops: CDR1 SGHTA, CDR2 FQGNSA. Trimming took 5 bases from V and 4 from J; bases not matched to a gene: 10. The CDR3 DNA is TGTGCCAGCAGCGACCGGGACAGGCTTAAATACGAGCAGTACTTC. It yields the protein CASSDRDRLKYEQYF.

This chain uses TRBV10-3 with TRBJ1-1, with TRBD1 identical over 8 bases. Germline lookup yields CDR1 ENHRY and CDR2 SYGVKD. CDR3 length: 16 residues. Trimming took 6 bases from V and 7 from J; bases not matched to a gene: 16. This chain's CDR3 is CAIRADTRQGRFEAFF. Written as DNA, the CDR3 is TGTGCCATCAGGGCTGACACGCGACAGGGGAGATTTGAAGCTTTCTTT.

The chain employs TRBV20-1 and TRBJ1-2; possible D gene TRBD1, 6 bases. Deletions cut 3 bases from V and 3 bases from J, with 17 bases between. CDR1 DFQATT and CDR2 SNEGSKA come from the germline V gene (reference sequence). The CDR3 totals 15 residues. The CDR3 reads CSASRSSGGYYGYTF. CDR3 coding DNA: TGCAGTGCTAGTAGGTCGTCGGGGGGCTACTATGGCTACACCTTC.

This clone was counted once. This chain links TRBV7-6 with TRBJ2-3; 10 bases agree with TRBD1. The CDR3 length is 15 residues. Per the germline V gene, CDR1 is SGHVS and CDR2 is FNYEAQ. With 5 bases clipped from V and 3 bases from J, the junction kept 5 bases outside the gene matches. CDR3 amino acids: CASSTRTGGTDTQYF. The CDR3 coding sequence is TGTGCCAGCAGCACCCGGACAGGGGGAACAGATACGCAGTATTTT.

This clone has more than one count but fewer than ten. The chain carries TRBV9 and TRBJ2-2; 13 positions match TRBD2. Germline CDR1 and CDR2: SGDLS and YYNGEE. The CDR3 spans 18 residues. V lost 3 bases to trimming and J lost 3 bases; unmatched junction nucleotides: 8. The CDR3 is CASSAGLAGSLDTGELFF. In DNA form, the CDR3 reads TGTGCCAGCAGCGCGGGACTAGCGGGGTCCTTGGACACCGGGGAGCTGTTTTTT.

The rearrangement joins TRBV5-4 to TRBJ1-4; D unresolved. This CDR3 is built from 13 residues. The germline V gene has CDR1 SGHNT and CDR2 YYREEE (reference sequence). Trimming removed 6 bases from V and 1 base from J, with 7 bases in between. The CDR3 sequence is CASKRETNEKLFF. CDR3 coding DNA: TGTGCCAGCAAGCGGGAAACTAATGAAAAACTGTTTTTT.

This clone was seen ten or more times. This sequence joins TRBV11-3 and TRBJ2-5, with D perhaps TRBD2 (6 bases). Trimming removed 3 bases from V and 5 bases from J, with 10 bases in between. The length of the CDR3 is 13 residues. CDR1 is SGHNT and CDR2 is YENEEA in the germline V gene. The CDR3 sequence is CASSFGTSETQYF. The CDR3 DNA reads as TGTGCCAGCAGCTTTGGGACTTCTGAGACCCAGTACTTC.

This clone appeared many times. V is TRBV11-2 and J is TRBJ2-2; TRBD1 agrees at 10 bases. CDR1 and CDR2 (germline): SGHAT, FQNNGV. This CDR3 is built from 15 residues. The V and J ends lost 6 bases and 4 bases, in that order; junction bases with no gene match: 5. For the CDR3, the DNA is TGTGCCAGCAGAAAAGGGACAGGGGTCACCGGGGAGCTGTTTTTT. Its translation is CASRKGTGVTGELFF.

There are a few counts of this clone. V and J are TRBV28 and TRBJ1-1, with D unresolved. CDR1 MDHEN and CDR2 SYDVKM come from the germline V gene. Trimming left V 11 bases short and J 9 bases short, with 19 bases between. The CDR3 consists of 12 residues. The DNA of the CDR3 is TGTGCCGCGGCCGGTCCCAGACTTAAAGCTTTCTTT. It encodes CAAAGPRLKAFF. The whole variable domain, filled in from reference TRBV28 and TRBJ1-1, reads DVKVTQSSRYLVKRTGEKVFLECVQDMDHENMFWYRQDPGLGLRLIYFSYDVKMKEKGDIPEGYSVSREKKERFSLILESASTNQTSMYLCAAAGPRLKAFFGQGTRLTVV.

In its sample, this clone was seen once. The chain is built from TRBV3-1 (or the pseudogene TRBV3-2) and TRBJ1-2, with unresolved D. The CDR3 sequence is 14 residues long. The germline V and J ends were trimmed by 0 bases and 1 base, with 6 bases remaining between them. Germline CDR1 is LGHDT and CDR2 is YNNKEL (reference sequence). The CDR3 bases are TGTGCCAGCAGCCAAGACCCGGGTAACTATGGCTACACCTTC. This encodes CASSQDPGNYGYTF.

The chain is built from TRBV6-2 or TRBV6-3 and TRBJ1-4; D gene ambiguous. The CDR3 is 16 residues long. V was shortened by 5 bases and J by 7 bases, with 20 bases between the two germline ends. Germline CDR1 reads MNHEY; CDR2 reads SVGEGT. CDR3 region: CASSALATFALEKLFF. CDR3 DNA sequence: TGTGCCAGCAGTGCCCTAGCGACATTTGCACTTGAAAAACTGTTTTTT.